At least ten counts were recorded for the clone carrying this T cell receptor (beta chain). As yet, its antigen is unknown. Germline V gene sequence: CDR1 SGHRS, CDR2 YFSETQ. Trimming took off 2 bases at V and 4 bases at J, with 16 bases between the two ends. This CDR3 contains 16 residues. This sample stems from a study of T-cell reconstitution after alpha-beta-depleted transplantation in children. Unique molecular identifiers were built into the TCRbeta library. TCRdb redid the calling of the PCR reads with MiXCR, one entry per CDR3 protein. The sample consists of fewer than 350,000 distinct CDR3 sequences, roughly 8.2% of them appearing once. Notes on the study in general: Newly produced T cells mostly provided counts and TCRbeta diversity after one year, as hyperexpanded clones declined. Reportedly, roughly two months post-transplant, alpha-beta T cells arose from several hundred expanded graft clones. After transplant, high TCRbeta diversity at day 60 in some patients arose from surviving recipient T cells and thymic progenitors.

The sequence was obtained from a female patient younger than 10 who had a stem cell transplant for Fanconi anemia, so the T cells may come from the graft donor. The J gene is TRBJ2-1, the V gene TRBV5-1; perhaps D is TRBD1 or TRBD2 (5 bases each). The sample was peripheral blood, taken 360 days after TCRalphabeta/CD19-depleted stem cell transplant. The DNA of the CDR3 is TGCGCCAGCAGCTTACCCGGGGCGACGCGGTACAATGAGCAGTTCTTC. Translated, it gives CASSLPGATRYNEQFF.